Listed here is a single T cell receptor (beta chain). What it binds is not known. The data stem from a study of cytomegalovirus exposure and HLA in healthy donors. Broader study findings: In vitro work confirmed that a few CMV-associated chains recognize CMV antigens. One cluster of highly shared sequence variants probably arose as a sequencing artifact. The study recorded 164 TCR beta chains that were cytomegalovirus-associated.

In the PCR, 60 Vbeta and 13 Jbeta primers were used. Generated by immunoSEQ multiplex PCR, the TCRdb table keeps only in-frame clones and is missing some. The repertoire consists of 120,000 to 150,000 clones, with around 79% occurring once and the leading ten covering 2.5% to 3.5%. Sequenced input: PBMCs. The clonotype comes from a middle-aged man in good health and CMV-seropositive.

CDR3 region: CASSDSGTQDQPQHF. Written as DNA, the CDR3 is TGTGCCAGCAGTGACTCCGGGACACAGGATCAGCCCCAGCATTTT. This chain joins TRBV6-1 and TRBJ1-5; a weak D match, TRBD1 (6 bases). This CDR3 contains 15 residues. V gave up 3 bases and J gave up 5 bases, with 14 bases separating them. Germline V gives CDR1 MNHNS, CDR2 SASEGT.